Listed below are T cell receptor beta chains from one sample, sequenced in a study of cytomegalovirus exposure and HLA in healthy donors. The data were produced by immunoSEQ multiplex PCR, yet TCRdb's version contains in-frame clones alone and is incomplete. The sample lists some 85,000 clones; roughly 84% were seen once. What was sequenced was PBMCs. All receptors derive from a man aged 18-30 years in good health and CMV-seronegative. Both conserved end residues are part of each CDR3. A D gene is named only where the DNA matches it firmly. For some rows the clone size is stated as once, few or many, or as a class when expanded; others skip it.

NA	TRBV30	TRBJ2-3	NA	TGTGCCTGGAGCTCCGGTACGCAGTATTTT	CAWSSGTQYF
NA	TRBV6-1	TRBJ1-5	NA	TGTGCCAGCAGAGGACAGAGCAATCAGCCCCAGCATTTT	CASRGQSNQPQHF
NA	TRBV7-9	TRBJ2-7	NA	TGTGCCAGCAGCTTAGTAGTACAGGACTCCTACGAGCAGTACTTC	CASSLVVQDSYEQYF
NA	TRBV27	TRBJ1-5	TRBD1	TGTGCCAGCAGTTCACGGACAGGGGGCAAGGTACAGCCCCAGCATTTT	CASSSRTGGKVQPQHF
few	TRBV10-3	TRBJ1-4	TRBD1	TGTGCCATCAGTACAGGGGGCGGTGAAAAACTGTTTTTT	CAISTGGGEKLFF
NA	TRBV5-1	TRBJ1-2	TRBD1	TGCGCCAGCAGCCGACAGGGACCTGGCTACACCTTC	CASSRQGPGYTF
NA	TRBV7-2	TRBJ2-7	TRBD2	TGTGCCAGCAGCTCTCGGAGGACTAGCGGCGACTACGAGCAGTACTTC	CASSSRRTSGDYEQYF
NA	TRBV19	TRBJ1-1	TRBD1	TGTGCCAGTAGTTCCCGACAGGGAAACACTGAAGCTTTCTTT	CASSSRQGNTEAFF
NA	TRBV9	TRBJ1-1	NA	TGTGCCAGCAGCGTAGACGGGGGGAACACTGAAGCTTTCTTT	CASSVDGGNTEAFF
NA	TRBV29-1	TRBJ1-2	TRBD1	TGCAGCGTTGGCTTATCACGACAGGGGCTCGCTGGCTACACCTTC	CSVGLSRQGLAGYTF
once	TRBV5-6	TRBJ2-7	TRBD1	TGTGCCAGCAGCTTGTTGGGGGACAGGGGTTTCTACGAGCAGTACTTC	CASSLLGDRGFYEQYF
NA	TRBV28	TRBJ1-5	NA	TGTGCCACGAGAGGTGGGTATAGCAATCAGCCCCAGCATTTT	CATRGGYSNQPQHF
NA	TRBV29-1	TRBJ2-3	TRBD2	TGCAGCGGTGATCTAGCGGGTCGCACAGATACGCAGTATTTT	CSGDLAGRTDTQYF
NA	TRBV7-8	TRBJ2-1	NA	TGTGCCAGCAGCTGGGATCAGGGCCCTCTCTACAATGAGCAGTTCTTC	CASSWDQGPLYNEQFF
NA	TRBV6-5	TRBJ2-7	NA	TGTGCCAGCAGTTATGGGGTTTGGGGCGCCTACGAGCAGTACTTC	CASSYGVWGAYEQYF
NA	TRBV19	TRBJ2-7	TRBD2	TGTGCCAGCCAGAGCGGGAGTACTAACTACGAGCAGTACTTC	CASQSGSTNYEQYF
NA	TRBV9	TRBJ2-1	NA	TGTGCCAGCAGCTCCTCGGGAGTAAGGTCCTACAATGAGCAGTTCTTC	CASSSSGVRSYNEQFF
NA	TRBV5-6	TRBJ2-1	TRBD2	TGTGCCAGCAGCTCCGCGGGAGGACCGCTTAATGAGCAGTTCTTC	CASSSAGGPLNEQFF
NA	TRBV4-1	TRBJ2-1	NA	TGCGCCAGCAGCCAAGTCTCTAGCGTCATCAATGAGCAGTTCTTC	CASSQVSSVINEQFF
NA	TRBV9	TRBJ1-1	NA	TGTGCCAGCAGCGTAGGAGGTTCCATGAACACTGAAGCTTTCTTT	CASSVGGSMNTEAFF
few	TRBV2	TRBJ2-5	TRBD2	TGTGCCAGTAGACTCTCGGGGAGGGCGGCGACCCAGTACTTC	CASRLSGRAATQYF
NA	TRBV6-4	TRBJ1-2	NA	TGTGCCAGCAGTGACTCGGGGACACATGGCTACACCTTC	CASSDSGTHGYTF
once	TRBV9	TRBJ2-7	TRBD2	TGTGCCAGCAGCCGGACTAGCGGCTACGAGCAGTACTTC	CASSRTSGYEQYF
once	TRBV19	TRBJ1-2	NA	TGTGCCAGCGCAAGAACCCCTGAGGCAGTCTACACCTTC	CASARTPEAVYTF
once	TRBV9	TRBJ2-7	NA	TGTGCCAGCAGCGTAGGGCTGTCCTACGAGCAGTACTTC	CASSVGLSYEQYF
NA	TRBV4-3	TRBJ1-3	TRBD1	TGCGCCAGCAGCCAAGGAGTGACAGGGGCCTCTGGAAACACCATATATTTT	CASSQGVTGASGNTIYF
NA	TRBV5-6	TRBJ2-7	TRBD1	TGTGCCAGCAGCAAATCCGGGACAGGGCTGTACCTATACGAGCAGTACTTC	CASSKSGTGLYLYEQYF
once	TRBV25-1	TRBJ1-1	NA	TGTGCCAGCAGTGACCTGCCGGGGGGCCTGAACACTGAAGCTTTCTTT	CASSDLPGGLNTEAFF
NA	TRBV5-4	TRBJ1-1	NA	TGTGCCAGCAGCTTGCCCCCAGGGGTGCGGACTGAAGCTTTCTTT	CASSLPPGVRTEAFF
NA	TRBV4-3	TRBJ2-3	TRBD2	TGCGCCAGCAGCCATAGCGGGAGGGCAGATACGCAGTATTTT	CASSHSGRADTQYF
NA	TRBV19	TRBJ2-1	TRBD2	TGTGCCAGTAGTATGGGACTAGCTATAAATGAGCAGTTCTTC	CASSMGLAINEQFF
NA	TRBV6-1	TRBJ2-1	TRBD1	TGTGCCAGCAGTAAGGGACAGGGGACTCCCCATGAGCAGTTCTTC	CASSKGQGTPHEQFF
NA	TRBV19	TRBJ2-3	TRBD1	TGTGCCAGTAGAAATGGACAGGGGGCTTTGGATACGCAGTATTTT	CASRNGQGALDTQYF
NA	TRBV7-2	TRBJ1-2	NA	TGTGCCAGCAGCTTCCAGGGAGGGGAAAGAGATGGCTACACCTTC	CASSFQGGERDGYTF
NA	TRBV10-3	TRBJ2-7	TRBD2	TGTGCCATCACTGCGGGACTAGAGGTTTACGAGCAGTACTTC	CAITAGLEVYEQYF
NA	TRBV30	TRBJ2-1	TRBD2	TGTGCCTGGAGGGGACTAGCGGTTGGAGAGCAGTTCTTC	CAWRGLAVGEQFF
NA	TRBV20-1	TRBJ2-5	NA	TGCAGTGCTAGTAATGTGGAGACCCAGTACTTC	CSASNVETQYF
few	TRBV5-6	TRBJ1-4	NA	TGTGCCAGCAGCTCAGGGCTTTCGGCTAATGAAAAACTGTTTTTT	CASSSGLSANEKLFF
NA	TRBV28	TRBJ2-1	TRBD1	TGTGCCAGCAGCACGGGACAGGGAGGGCAGTTCTTC	CASSTGQGGQFF